These 32 T cell receptor beta chains came from one sample sequenced in a study of identical twins. TCRdb recomputed calls from the 5' RACE reads with MiXCR, one row per CDR3 protein. The sample holds some 500,000 distinct CDR3 sequences; over 8.5% are singletons and the top ten take around 3%. The data also belong to a second study, concerning yellow fever vaccine responses in identical twins.

Sequenced sample: PBMCs. The receptor set was obtained from a woman under 30 in good health.

This clonotype has a count of ten or more. The rearrangement uses TRBV10-3 and TRBJ1-5; 8 bases map to TRBD1. Looked up from germline, CDR1 is ENHRY and CDR2 is SYGVKD. The junction had 10 bases not matched to a gene; V was cut back by 5 bases and J by 1 base. CDR3 length: 17 residues. Here the CDR3 reads CAISRMGTGESNQPQHF. The DNA of the CDR3 is TGTGCCATCAGTAGAATGGGGACAGGTGAAAGCAATCAGCCCCAGCATTTT.

This clonotype has at least ten counts. The chain combines TRBV12-3 or TRBV12-4 with TRBJ2-2, with unresolved D. V lost 1 base to trimming and J lost 6 bases, with 9 bases between them. This CDR3 contains 14 residues. The CDR3 DNA is TGTGCCAGCAGTTTAGGGACCCCCCCCGGGGAGCTGTTTTTT. Translated: CASSLGTPPGELFF.

The chain employs TRBV23-1 and TRBJ2-4; perhaps TRBD1 as D (6 bases). TRBV23-1 has ORF status, its function being uncertain. Trimming pared 7 bases from V and 0 bases from J, leaving 28 bases between. There are 20 residues in the CDR3. CDR3 sequence (DNA): TGCGCCAGCACCCCCTTACGTTGGGGGCAACAGAAACTAGCCAAAAACATTCAGTACTTC. Amino acid sequence: CASTPLRWGQQKLAKNIQYF.

V gene TRBV5-1 combines with J gene TRBJ1-4; D gene uncertain. CDR3 length: 15 amino acids. V lost 2 bases to trimming and J lost 4 bases, with 12 bases between them. Germline V CDR1 and CDR2: SGHRS, YFSETQ. CDR3 sequence: CASSLRPSNNEKLFF. CDR3 DNA sequence: TGCGCCAGCAGCTTAAGGCCCAGCAATAATGAAAAACTGTTTTTT.

The table lists this clonotype with many counts. The V gene is TRBV12-3 or TRBV12-4, the J gene TRBJ2-5; D gene uncertain. V lost 8 bases and J lost 1, with 8 bases in between. The length of the CDR3 is 12 residues. The CDR3 spells CASGSRQETQYF. CDR3 bases: TGTGCCAGCGGATCCCGCCAAGAGACCCAGTACTTC.

This clonotype came up a few times. At one end, the junction sequence differs from germline, possibly due to a read error. The chain links TRBV20-1 to TRBJ2-3; D is undetermined. There are 10 residues in the CDR3. Germline-derived CDR1 and CDR2 are DFQATT and SNEGSKA (reference sequence). The CDR3 region has the DNA TGCAGTGCTAGCAGAGATACGCAGTATTTT. Translation: CSASRDTQYF.

This clonotype turned up a few times. This sequence joins TRBV7-2 and TRBJ2-3, with 9 bases identical to TRBD2. The germline CDR1 and CDR2 sequences are SGHTA and FQGNSA. This CDR3 has 16 residues. With 2 bases clipped from V and 2 bases from J, the junction kept 5 bases outside the gene matches. CDR3 sequence reads: CASSLLAGTYTDTQYF. CDR3 in DNA: TGTGCCAGCAGCTTACTAGCGGGAACGTACACAGATACGCAGTATTTT.

This clonotype showed up just a few times. CDR3 DNA sequence: TGCGCCAGCAGCACTTCAGGGGACTACGAGCAGTACTTC. This sequence encodes CASSTSGDYEQYF. The chain employs TRBV5-1 and TRBJ2-7; D is possibly TRBD1 (6 bases). Trimming shortened V by 4 bases and J by 3 bases, and 11 bases separated the two germline ends. The CDR3 contains 13 residues. CDR1 SGHRS and CDR2 YFSETQ come from the germline V gene. The variable domain in full, with the rest retrieved from reference TRBV5-1 and TRBJ2-7, is KAGVTQTPRYLIKTRGQQVTLSCSPISGHRSVSWYQQTPGQGLQFLFEYFSETQRNKGNFPGRFSGRQFSNSRSEMNVSTLELGDSALYLCASSTSGDYEQYFGPGTRLTVT.

CDR3 region: CASSRQGESYEQYF. The CDR3 DNA follows: TGTGCCAGCAGCCGGCAGGGAGAATCCTACGAGCAGTACTTC. The genes are TRBV11-3 and TRBJ2-7; possibly TRBD1 or TRBD2 for D (5 bases each). The CDR3 contains 14 residues. V lost 5 bases, J lost 1 base, and 12 bases lay in between. The germline gives CDR1 SGHNT, CDR2 YENEEA.

This clonotype was detected many times. The J gene is TRBJ1-5, the V gene TRBV27; D not certain. The CDR3 is 14 amino acids. The V gene's germline CDR1 is MNHEY and CDR2 SMNVEV (reference sequence). The V end lost 2 bases, the J end lost 6 bases, and 11 bases lay between the germline ends. CDR3 in DNA: TGTGCCAGCAGTTTAGGGTCTACCACTCAGCCCCAGCATTTT. Encoded protein: CASSLGSTTQPQHF.

This clonotype was seen once. The chain links TRBV7-2 to TRBJ2-2; D may be TRBD2 (6 bases). Germline V gene data show CDR1 as SGHTA and CDR2 as FQGNSA. CDR3 length equals 16 residues. V lost 5 bases, J lost 2 bases, and 15 bases lay in between. The CDR3 protein is CASSPGRSTNTGELFF. CDR3 sequence (DNA): TGTGCCAGCAGCCCTGGGAGGAGTACCAACACCGGGGAGCTGTTTTTT. Combining the CDR3 with reference TRBV7-2 and TRBJ2-2 gives the whole variable domain GAGVSQSPSNKVTEKGKDVELRCDPISGHTALYWYRQSLGQGLEFLIYFQGNSAPDKSGLPSDRFSAERTGGSVSTLTIQRTQQEDSAVYLCASSPGRSTNTGELFFGEGSRLTVL.

This clonotype appeared a few times. The chain has TRBV4-1 and TRBJ2-1, with a tentative D call TRBD1 (5 bases). CDR1 MGHRA and CDR2 YSYEKL come from the germline V gene. The CDR3 length is 14 residues. Trimming shortened V by 0 bases and J by 9 bases, and 12 bases separated the two germline ends. For the CDR3, the DNA is TGCGCCAGCAGCCAAGATGCAGGGTCTGGTGAGCAGTTCTTC. This gives the protein CASSQDAGSGEQFF.

The V call is TRBV6-1, the J call TRBJ2-1; 8 bases are shared with TRBD2. Germline V lookup: CDR1 MNHNS, CDR2 SASEGT. CDR3 length equals 16 residues. V trimming: 8 bases; J trimming: 3 bases; junction bases outside the gene matches: 12. CDR3 loop: CASRPGSRGGYNEQFF. Written as DNA, the CDR3 is TGTGCCAGCCGCCCTGGCAGCCGGGGGGGCTACAATGAGCAGTTCTTC.

This clonotype occurred a few times. The genes are TRBV4-3 and TRBJ2-7, with D maybe TRBD2 (6 bases). CDR3 size: 15 residues. Germline V lookup: CDR1 LGHNA, CDR2 YSLEER. The ends were cut back, 0 bases at V and 3 bases at J, with 12 bases in the middle. The DNA for the CDR3 is TGCGCCAGCAGCCAAGAGCGGGGATTGCTCTACGAGCAGTACTTC. It encodes CASSQERGLLYEQYF.

This clonotype was observed a handful of times. The CDR3 coding sequence is TGTGCCAGCAGCGTGGGGGACCAGCCCCAGCATTTT. It is translated as CASSVGDQPQHF. The gene calls are TRBV9 and TRBJ1-5; D may be TRBD1 (5 bases). V gave up 2 bases and J gave up 7 bases, with 7 bases separating them. The germline V gene has CDR1 SGDLS and CDR2 YYNGEE. CDR3 length equals 12 residues. The entire variable domain, with the rest obtained from reference TRBV9 and TRBJ1-5, is as follows: DSGVTQTPKHLITATGQRVTLRCSPRSGDLSVYWYQQSLDQGLQFLIQYYNGEERAKGNILERFSAQQFPDLHSELNLSSLELGDSALYFCASSVGDQPQHFGDGTRLSIL.

This clonotype has a count of ten or more. This sequence joins TRBV9 and TRBJ2-1; 10 positions match TRBD2. From germline, CDR1 is SGDLS and CDR2 YYNGEE. J lost 10 bases, V lost 0 bases, and 7 bases had no gene match. The CDR3 runs 15 residues. The CDR3 DNA reads as TGTGCCAGCAGCGTAGGTACTAGCGGGATGGGAGAGCAGTTCTTC. Translation: CASSVGTSGMGEQFF.

This rearrangement joins TRBV19 to TRBJ2-3; 11 nucleotides align to TRBD2. This CDR3 has 16 amino acids. The germline V gene has CDR1 LNHDA and CDR2 SQIVND (reference sequence). V lost 4 bases and J lost 4; bases outside the gene matches: 7. This CDR3 reads CASSNPGLAGADTQYF. Written as DNA, the CDR3 is TGTGCCAGTAGTAATCCCGGACTAGCGGGTGCAGATACGCAGTATTTT.

This clonotype was recorded a few times. The rearrangement links TRBV7-9 to TRBJ2-3; D possibly corresponds to TRBD2 (6 bases). The CDR3 is 14 residues long. The germline V gene encodes CDR1 SEHNR and CDR2 FQNEAQ (reference sequence). Trimming left V 5 bases short and J 4 bases short, with 13 bases between. The CDR3 loop is CASSPGREADTQYF. CDR3 coding DNA: TGTGCCAGCAGCCCCGGGCGGGAAGCAGATACGCAGTATTTT. The entire variable domain, with the rest obtained from reference TRBV7-9 and TRBJ2-3, is as follows: DTGVSQNPRHKITKRGQNVTFRCDPISEHNRLYWYRQTLGQGPEFLTYFQNEAQLEKSRLLSDRFSAERPKGSFSTLEIQRTEQGDSAMYLCASSPGREADTQYFGPGTRLTVL.

The rearrangement links TRBV24-1 to TRBJ2-1, with TRBD1 identical over 9 bases. The CDR3 covers 13 residues. After removal of 9 bases from V and 6 bases from J, the junction contained 5 bases not matched to a gene. CDR1 and CDR2 (germline): KGHDR, SFDVKD. This CDR3 is CATGTGMSNEQFF. CDR3 DNA sequence: TGTGCCACCGGGACAGGGATGTCCAATGAGCAGTTCTTC.

This clonotype was recorded many times. J is TRBJ1-5 and V is TRBV12-3 or TRBV12-4; a weak D match, TRBD1 (6 bases). This CDR3 comprises 15 residues. Trimming stripped 4 bases from V and 4 bases from J, with 14 bases between. Here the CDR3 reads CASSSGTSLNQPQHF. CDR3 bases: TGTGCCAGCAGTTCGGGGACAAGCTTAAATCAGCCCCAGCATTTT.

This clonotype showed up just a few times. This chain connects TRBV20-1 to TRBJ2-5; a weak D match, TRBD2 (5 bases). This CDR3 comprises 13 residues. Trimming took 2 bases from V and 1 from J, leaving 8 bases between them. CDR1 is DFQATT and CDR2 is SNEGSKA in the germline V gene (reference sequence). CDR3 sequence: CSARRLFQETQYF. The CDR3 DNA is TGCAGTGCTAGAAGACTATTCCAAGAGACCCAGTACTTC.

This clonotype came up many times. This chain uses TRBV5-1 with TRBJ1-2; maybe TRBD1 (6 bases). The CDR3 is made up of 13 amino acids. CDR1 is SGHRS and CDR2 is YFSETQ in the germline V gene. V dropped 0 bases and J dropped 8 bases, with 11 bases sitting between them. The CDR3 spells CASSLVRGRGYTF. In DNA, the CDR3 is TGCGCCAGCAGCTTGGTCAGGGGTCGAGGCTACACCTTC.

This clonotype was detected only a few times. The CDR3 DNA is TGTGCCAGCAGCGCCGGGACAGGTCCATGGGATACGCAGTATTTT. Translation gives CASSAGTGPWDTQYF. This sequence joins TRBV5-5 and TRBJ2-3; 8 bases fit TRBD1. The ends lost 4 bases at V and 6 bases at J; junction bases unmatched: 10. Germline V lookup: CDR1 SGHKS, CDR2 YYEKEE (reference sequence). CDR3 size: 15 residues.

This clonotype has just a few counts. V gene TRBV7-9 combines with J gene TRBJ1-2, with D unclear. The V end was cut by 0 bases, the J end by 10 bases, with 12 bases between. Germline CDR1 SEHNR, CDR2 FQNEAQ (reference sequence). The CDR3 sequence is 13 residues long. CDR3 amino acids: CASSLAGWRAYTF. In DNA, the CDR3 is TGTGCCAGCAGCTTAGCCGGGTGGAGAGCCTACACCTTC. Variable domain in full (rest from reference TRBV7-9 and TRBJ1-2): DTGVSQNPRHKITKRGQNVTFRCDPISEHNRLYWYRQTLGQGPEFLTYFQNEAQLEKSRLLSDRFSAERPKGSFSTLEIQRTEQGDSAMYLCASSLAGWRAYTFGSGTRLTVV.

The chain is built from TRBV7-3 and TRBJ1-3; D unclear. Deletions cut 5 bases from V and 16 bases from J, with 9 bases between. CDR1 and CDR2 from the germline V gene are SGHTA and FQGTGA. The CDR3 loop spans 9 amino acids. The CDR3 region has the DNA TGTGCCAGCAGCCCCCCGTGGTATTTT. Translated, it gives CASSPPWYF.

A few counts support this clonotype. V gene TRBV4-3 combines with J gene TRBJ2-6; 10 nucleotides align to TRBD1. CDR3 length equals 20 residues. Germline assignment: CDR1 LGHNA and CDR2 YSLEER. J gave up 2 bases and V 1 base, and 11 bases lay outside the gene matches. CDR3 DNA sequence: TGCGCCAGCAGCCAAGTACCCGGGACAGGGGTTTCTCCTGGGGCCAACGTCCTGACTTTC. It translates to CASSQVPGTGVSPGANVLTF.

This clonotype was detected ten times or more. J is TRBJ2-7 and V is TRBV5-1; 12 bases agree with TRBD2. V shed 4 bases, J shed 3 bases, and the junction held 2 bases outside the gene matches. This CDR3 has 14 amino acids. The germline V gene encodes CDR1 SGHRS and CDR2 YFSETQ. CDR3 amino acids: CASSTTSGSYEQYF. The CDR3 nucleotides read TGCGCCAGCAGCACGACTAGCGGGAGCTACGAGCAGTACTTC.

This clonotype was seen ten or more times. The V and J genes are TRBV15 and TRBJ2-5; D is unresolved. V gave up 2 bases and J gave up 4 bases, with 8 bases separating them. Germline V gives CDR1 LNHNV, CDR2 YYDKDF (reference sequence). The CDR3 runs 13 residues. CDR3 bases: TGTGCCACCAGCAGAAAAAGGACAGAGACCCAGTACTTC. Its translation: CATSRKRTETQYF. The variable domain in full, completed from reference TRBV15 and TRBJ2-5, reads DAMVIQNPRYQVTQFGKPVTLSCSQTLNHNVMYWYQQKSSQAPKLLFHYYDKDFNNEADTPDNFQSRRPNTSFCFLDIRSPGLGDTAMYLCATSRKRTETQYFGPGTRLLVL.

This clonotype has at least ten counts. The V gene is TRBV6-1, the J gene TRBJ2-3; 8 nucleotides line up with TRBD2. This CDR3 has 14 amino acids. The germline V gene encodes CDR1 MNHNS and CDR2 SASEGT. V shed 8 bases, J shed 0 bases, and the junction held 4 bases outside the gene matches. DNA for the CDR3: TGTGCCAGCTATAGCGGGATTAGCACAGATACGCAGTATTTT. This codes for CASYSGISTDTQYF.

V gene TRBV30 combines with J gene TRBJ2-1; possibly TRBD2 for D (5 bases). Germline values: CDR1 GTSNPN, CDR2 SVGIG (reference sequence). The CDR3 is 15 amino acids. The V end was cut by 0 bases, the J end by 0 bases, with 9 bases between. The CDR3 sequence: CAWSVAAFSYNEQFF. DNA of the CDR3: TGTGCCTGGAGTGTAGCGGCTTTCTCCTACAATGAGCAGTTCTTC.

This clonotype has more than one count but fewer than ten. The rearrangement joins TRBV7-2 to TRBJ2-7, with 13 bases matching TRBD2. Germline V gene data show CDR1 as SGHTA and CDR2 as FQGNSA. The CDR3 is made up of 15 amino acids. Germline trimming cut 3 bases from V and 7 bases from J; bases unmatched to any gene: 6. CDR3 coding DNA: TGTGCCAGCAGCTTGGACACTAGCGGGGGGGGAGAGCAGTACTTC. Residues: CASSLDTSGGGEQYF.

This clonotype was seen many times. The V gene is TRBV24-1, the J gene TRBJ1-5; D remains unclear. V was shortened by 9 bases and J by 0 bases, with 23 bases between the two germline ends. CDR3 size: 18 residues. From germline, CDR1 is KGHDR and CDR2 SFDVKD. The CDR3 coding sequence is TGTGCCACCCCGCCAGGTGATCCCGCCGCTCATAGCAATCAGCCCCAGCATTTT. Protein: CATPPGDPAAHSNQPQHF.